These 15 T cell receptor beta chains were all obtained from the same sample, sequenced in a study of CD8 T cells in ankylosing spondylitis. Study-wide points: Apparently characteristic of ankylosing spondylitis blood was a TCR beta motif (under ten highly homologous variants).

TCRdb recomputed calls from the 5' RACE reads with MiXCR, one row per CDR3 protein. The sample carries 400,000 or so distinct CDR3 sequences, about 24% recorded once. These TCRs' antigens remain unknown. The sample consisted of blood, either unsorted or a sorted T cell fraction (not recorded which). The receptors derive from a male donor with ankylosing spondylitis.

This clonotype was counted only a few times. This chain connects TRBV29-1 to TRBJ2-1, with 11 bases aligning to TRBD2. The CDR3 is 14 residues long. V shed 4 bases and J 10 bases; nucleotides not matched to a gene: 9. Germline lookup yields CDR1 SQVTM and CDR2 ANQGSEA. CDR3 residues: CSVGLAGGPKEQFF. CDR3 coding DNA: TGCAGCGTTGGGTTAGCGGGAGGGCCGAAGGAGCAGTTCTTC.

This clonotype was seen only a few times. The chain uses TRBV19 and TRBJ2-7; a weak D match, TRBD2 (5 bases). The CDR3 is 13 amino acids. Germline V gene lookup returns CDR1 LNHDA and CDR2 SQIVND (reference sequence). Trimming cost V 5 bases and J 3 bases, with 11 bases left between them. The CDR3 spells CASSGSDFYEQYF. The CDR3 DNA follows: TGTGCCAGTAGTGGGTCGGACTTCTACGAGCAGTACTTC.

The chain carries TRBV7-9 and TRBJ2-5, with 8 bases aligning to TRBD2. From germline, CDR1 is SEHNR and CDR2 FQNEAQ (reference sequence). The CDR3 is 17 amino acids. Unmatched junction bases numbered 12, after V lost 5 bases and J lost 1 base. CDR3: CASSLDGLAAFQETQYF. Here the CDR3 DNA reads TGTGCCAGCAGCCTAGATGGACTAGCAGCCTTCCAAGAGACCCAGTACTTC. Full variable domain (missing parts from reference TRBV7-9 and TRBJ2-5): DTGVSQNPRHKITKRGQNVTFRCDPISEHNRLYWYRQTLGQGPEFLTYFQNEAQLEKSRLLSDRFSAERPKGSFSTLEIQRTEQGDSAMYLCASSLDGLAAFQETQYFGPGTRLLVL.

V is TRBV11-2 and J is TRBJ2-7; D is undetermined. Trimming cost V 5 bases and J 3 bases, with 11 bases left between them. Germline loops: CDR1 SGHAT, CDR2 FQNNGV. This CDR3 region has 13 residues. CDR3 loop: CASSHRVVYEQYF. The CDR3 bases are TGTGCCAGCAGCCATAGGGTGGTCTACGAGCAGTACTTC.

This clonotype was detected a few times. The chain joins TRBV20-1 to TRBJ1-1; D is unclear. The CDR3 runs to 11 residues. Deletions cut 5 bases from V and 12 bases from J, with 16 bases between. Germline V gene lookup returns CDR1 DFQATT and CDR2 SNEGSKA (reference sequence). CDR3 protein: CSAPDGRGTFF. CDR3 DNA sequence: TGCAGTGCTCCCGACGGGCGGGGAACTTTCTTT.

This clonotype was counted at least ten times. The V call is TRBV19, the J call TRBJ1-1, with 12 bases identical to TRBD1. Germline CDR1 LNHDA, CDR2 SQIVND (reference sequence). The junction had 4 bases not matched to a gene; V was cut back by 4 bases and J by 4 bases. The CDR3 contains 15 residues. The CDR3 loop reads CASSTRDRGPTEAFF. The CDR3 nucleotides are TGTGCCAGTAGTACCCGGGACAGGGGGCCCACTGAAGCTTTCTTT.

This clonotype showed up just a few times. The V gene is TRBV7-9, the J gene TRBJ2-7; D call uncertain. Germline CDR1 is SEHNR and CDR2 is FQNEAQ (reference sequence). The CDR3 is 12 amino acids. Trimming pared 5 bases from V and 0 bases from J, leaving 5 bases between. The CDR3 region has the DNA TGTGCCAGCAGCCCAACCTCCTACGAGCAGTACTTC. This translates into CASSPTSYEQYF.

This sequence joins TRBV19 and TRBJ2-3, with D unclear. V was cut by 3 bases and J by 2 bases, with 12 bases left in between. CDR1 and CDR2 from the germline V gene are LNHDA and SQIVND (reference sequence). There are 15 residues in the CDR3. The CDR3 DNA reads as TGTGCCAGTAGTATTTCGGTTTCTACCACAGATACGCAGTATTTT. Residues: CASSISVSTTDTQYF.

This chain links TRBV5-1 with TRBJ2-1, with 9 bases identical to TRBD1. Germline lookup yields CDR1 SGHRS and CDR2 YFSETQ. The V gene end was trimmed by 4 bases and the J gene end by 9 bases; junction bases not matched to a gene: 5. CDR3 length equals 13 residues. CDR3 in DNA: TGCGCCAGCAGCACGACAGGGGGAAGTGAGCAGTTCTTC. It translates to CASSTTGGSEQFF.

There are many counts of this clonotype. The genes are TRBV4-2 and TRBJ1-6; a possible D gene is TRBD1 (5 bases). Germline CDR1 and CDR2: LGHNA and YNFKEQ. Between the trimmed V and J ends, which lost 2 bases and 6 bases, there was a span of 8 bases. The CDR3 is 14 amino acids. CDR3 loop: CASSQTGGNSPLHF. CDR3 coding DNA: TGTGCCAGCAGCCAAACTGGGGGTAATTCACCCCTCCACTTT.

The V call is TRBV27, the J call TRBJ1-2; D not resolved. Germline V gives CDR1 MNHEY, CDR2 SMNVEV (reference sequence). The CDR3 loop spans 15 amino acids. V lost 5 bases to trimming and J lost 1 base, with 14 bases between them. This chain's CDR3 is CASSPMAGVNYGYTF. DNA for the CDR3: TGTGCCAGCAGTCCGATGGCCGGGGTTAACTATGGCTACACCTTC.

This clonotype was seen a handful of times. The rearrangement joins TRBV12-3 or TRBV12-4 to TRBJ1-5; D not certain. The V end lost 4 bases, the J end lost 7 bases, and 11 bases lay between the germline ends. This CDR3 has 13 residues. The CDR3 nucleotides are TGTGCCAGCAGTTCGAACTCCCAACAGCCCCAGCATTTT. This sequence encodes CASSSNSQQPQHF.

This chain uses TRBV5-1 with TRBJ2-3; D is perhaps TRBD1 (6 bases). CDR3 length equals 16 residues. The V gene lost 4 bases and the J gene lost 4 bases, with 19 bases spanning the gap. CDR1 and CDR2 (germline): SGHRS, YFSETQ. Here the CDR3 DNA reads TGCGCCAGCAGCACAGCTGGGTCAGGGGTCTCAGATACGCAGTATTTT. Its protein product is CASSTAGSGVSDTQYF.

The CDR3 protein is CASSLSPTGVYGYTF. The CDR3 DNA is TGCGCCAGCAGCTTGTCCCCGACAGGGGTCTATGGCTACACCTTC. The chain has TRBV5-1 and TRBJ1-2; 8 positions match TRBD1. Germline loops: CDR1 SGHRS, CDR2 YFSETQ. CDR3 length: 15 residues. The ends lost 1 base at V and 4 bases at J; junction bases unmatched: 6.

This chain uses TRBV5-1 with TRBJ1-1; perhaps TRBD1 as D (6 bases). The V gene lost 1 base and the J gene lost 1 base, with 14 bases spanning the gap. CDR3 length equals 16 residues. Germline V gene lookup returns CDR1 SGHRS and CDR2 YFSETQ. The CDR3, as DNA: TGCGCCAGCAGCTTGAACTCGGGACAACCGAACACTGAAGCTTTCTTT. This translates into CASSLNSGQPNTEAFF.